Described below is a single TCR beta chain sequence and its context. The V end was cut by 0 bases, the J end by 0 bases, with 6 bases between. CDR1 WNHNN and CDR2 SYGVQD come from the germline V gene (reference sequence). The CDR3 runs to 15 residues. This entry comes from a study of blood T cell repertoires in COVID-19. Whole-study context: COVID-19 samples collected from the United States, Italy and Spain covered acute and convalescent phases. PBMCs, B-cell-depleted T cells, or T cells provided the cDNA or gDNA that made up the material.

The cohort comprised adults aged about 18 to 100 years residing in approximately 25 US areas. Among Cohort 3 donors, those recovered had two negative PCRs, clearance, or symptom resolution. Using immunoSEQ multiplex PCR, the repertoire was profiled, and TCRdb retains in-frame clones only, with some absent. The sample shows 300,000 to 350,000 clones, roughly 87% of them seen only once. Material: PBMCs or T cells enriched from blood (not recorded which). This TCR was recovered from a woman aged 30 to 39 who had recovered from COVID-19. The V call is TRBV10-1, the J call TRBJ1-3; no reliable D call. This CDR3 reads CASSESRGSGNTIYF. The CDR3 DNA sequence: TGCGCCAGCAGTGAGTCCCGGGGCTCTGGAAACACCATATATTTT.